One and the same sample provided the 32 T cell receptor beta chains below, sequenced in a study of ipilimumab plus nivolumab after autologous stem cell transplantation (dated by TCRdb to the early 2020s). Library preparation was by the immunoSEQ multiplex PCR assay. Imported from immuneACCESS, the table was reduced by TCRdb to in-frame sequences with V and J called. These copies leave out some clones; in studies compared against another copy, an unresolved V gene accounts for under half, and the cause of the remainder is not known. This sample is represented by tens of thousands of clones; roughly 92% of them were singletons. In total, the top ten clones hold around 1% of the sample. This sample comprised PBMCs, obtained in a trial of ipilimumab plus nivolumab as post-transplant consolidation. The receptors were gathered from a male donor with multiple myeloma.

This rearrangement joins TRBV27 to TRBJ1-2; 8 nucleotides line up with TRBD1. The CDR3 runs to 17 residues. The germline V gene has CDR1 MNHEY and CDR2 SMNVEV (reference sequence). J gave up 1 base and V 0 bases, and 7 bases lay outside the gene matches. The CDR3 reads CASSLSGTGLHNYGYTF. The CDR3 DNA reads TGTGCCAGCAGTTTATCCGGGACAGGACTTCATAACTATGGCTACACCTTC.

This rearrangement joins TRBV5-5 to TRBJ2-2; 8 positions match TRBD1. CDR3 length: 17 amino acids. Per germline, CDR1 SGHKS and CDR2 YYEKEE (reference sequence). The V gene end was trimmed by 8 bases and the J gene end by 4 bases; junction bases not matched to a gene: 16. The CDR3 nucleotides read TGTGCCAGTTCGGCCCCACTGGGGACAGGACCCACCGGGGAGCTGTTTTTT. Amino acid sequence: CASSAPLGTGPTGELFF.

This chain joins TRBV11-2 and TRBJ1-1; D unclear. Germline V gene lookup returns CDR1 SGHAT and CDR2 FQNNGV. Trimming pared 1 base from V and 1 base from J, leaving 7 bases between. The CDR3 has 14 amino acids. CDR3 DNA: TGTGCCAGCAGCTTAGTTTCAGGGAACACTGAAGCTTTCTTT. It codes for CASSLVSGNTEAFF.

The chain joins TRBV21-1 to TRBJ1-3; TRBD1 was called by the table and not checked on the DNA. TRBV21-1 is deemed a pseudogene. The CDR3 is made up of 16 amino acids. CDR3 protein: CASSKDRGWKGNTIYF. The CDR3 DNA sequence: TGTGCCAGCAGCAAAGACAGGGGCTGGAAAGGAAACACCATATATTTT.

The CDR3, as DNA: TGCGCCAGCAAGGGGACAGGGACGGACATTCAGTACTTC. Residues: CASKGTGTDIQYF. The chain is built from TRBV5-1 and TRBJ2-4, with 9 bases that match TRBD1. The CDR3 has 13 residues. V trimming: 6 bases; J trimming: 8 bases; junction bases outside the gene matches: 6. CDR1 is SGHRS and CDR2 is YFSETQ in the germline V gene.

The CDR3 reads CASSPDRAGNTIYF. Written as DNA, the CDR3 is TGTGCCAGCAGCCCGGACAGGGCTGGAAACACCATATATTTT. The chain employs TRBV11-2 and TRBJ1-3; 8 bases fit TRBD1. CDR1 and CDR2 (germline): SGHAT, FQNNGV. The CDR3 is 14 amino acids. The V gene end was trimmed by 5 bases and the J gene end by 2 bases; junction bases not matched to a gene: 2.

The rearrangement links TRBV4-3 to TRBJ2-1, with D perhaps given as TRBD1 or TRBD2 (5 bases each). Trimming shortened V by 0 bases and J by 6 bases, and 21 bases separated the two germline ends. CDR1 is LGHNA and CDR2 is YSLEER in the germline V gene. There are 18 residues in the CDR3. CDR3 nucleotide sequence: TGCGCCAGCAGCCAAGAGCTAGTCACAACGGGACGGTTCAATGAGCAGTTCTTC. Amino acid sequence: CASSQELVTTGRFNEQFF.

The rearrangement links TRBV27 to TRBJ2-3; 9 bases match TRBD2. The V gene end was trimmed by 4 bases and the J gene end by 6 bases; junction bases not matched to a gene: 11. The germline gives CDR1 MNHEY, CDR2 SMNVEV (reference sequence). The CDR3 is made up of 16 amino acids. This CDR3 reads CASSYAGGSLEDTQYF. For the CDR3, the DNA is TGTGCCAGCAGTTATGCGGGAGGGAGTCTTGAGGATACGCAGTATTTT.

The V and J genes are TRBV15 and TRBJ2-5, with D possibly matching TRBD1 (5 bases). This CDR3 is built from 16 residues. V gave up 0 bases and J gave up 5 bases, with 16 bases separating them. In germline, CDR1 is LNHNV, CDR2 YYDKDF (reference sequence). DNA of the CDR3: TGTGCCACCAGCAGAGATCAAGCTCAGGGTGGCGAGACCCAGTACTTC. Encoded protein: CATSRDQAQGGETQYF.

V and J are TRBV2 and TRBJ1-5, with D perhaps TRBD1 (5 bases). The CDR3 is 16 residues long. The ends were cut back, 7 bases at V and 7 bases at J, with 23 bases in the middle. Germline V gives CDR1 SNHLY, CDR2 FYNNEI. The CDR3 DNA reads as TGTGCCAGCACCGACCGGGCAGGAGCGAGGGGCCAGCCCCAGCATTTT. Protein product: CASTDRAGARGQPQHF.

This sequence joins TRBV2 and TRBJ2-5, with D unresolved. This CDR3 is 12 amino acids long. Trimming pared 10 bases from V and 3 bases from J, leaving 12 bases between. The germline V gene encodes CDR1 SNHLY and CDR2 FYNNEI. The CDR3 DNA follows: TGTGCCACCCTTAGTGGGGAAGAGACCCAGTACTTC. It codes for CATLSGEETQYF.

This clone was counted a single time. The chain has TRBV7-6 and TRBJ2-5, with a weak D call TRBD2 (5 bases). Germline V lookup: CDR1 SGHVS, CDR2 FNYEAQ. This CDR3 contains 16 residues. Between the trimmed V and J ends, which lost 1 base and 4 bases, there was a span of 16 bases. CDR3 bases: TGTGCCAGCAGCTTAGAACCCCGGGAAACCCGAGAGACCCAGTACTTC. It encodes CASSLEPRETRETQYF.

The chain is built from TRBV15 and TRBJ1-5, with D tentatively TRBD1 (6 bases). CDR1 is LNHNV, CDR2 YYDKDF, per germline (reference sequence). Trimming removed 1 base at V and 1 base at J, with 11 bases between. The CDR3 totals 16 residues. In nucleotides, the CDR3 is TGTGCCACCAGCAGAGGCTCAGGGGTGAGCAATCAGCCCCAGCATTTT. Translating gives CATSRGSGVSNQPQHF.

This clone was picked up one time. The rearrangement links TRBV7-9 to TRBJ1-6; D possibly corresponds to TRBD1 (5 bases). This CDR3 has 14 amino acids. V gave up 3 bases and J gave up 7 bases, with 10 bases separating them. Germline CDR1 SEHNR, CDR2 FQNEAQ (reference sequence). CDR3 sequence reads: CASSFSGENSPLHF. DNA of the CDR3: TGTGCCAGCAGCTTCTCGGGGGAAAATTCACCCCTCCACTTT.

This clone was picked up one time. This sequence joins TRBV7-2 and TRBJ1-1; 9 bases map to TRBD1. After removal of 1 base from V and 0 bases from J, the junction contained 3 bases not matched to a gene. This CDR3 is 16 amino acids long. Germline CDR1 SGHTA, CDR2 FQGNSA. CDR3 coding DNA: TGTGCCAGCAGCTTAGTAGGGACAGGGATGAACACTGAAGCTTTCTTT. This translates into CASSLVGTGMNTEAFF. Full variable domain (outside the CDR3, taken from reference TRBV7-2 and TRBJ1-1): GAGVSQSPSNKVTEKGKDVELRCDPISGHTALYWYRQSLGQGLEFLIYFQGNSAPDKSGLPSDRFSAERTGGSVSTLTIQRTQQEDSAVYLCASSLVGTGMNTEAFFGQGTRLTVV.

V is TRBV6-5 and J is TRBJ2-1; TRBD1 matches at 8 bases. Germline V gene sequence: CDR1 MNHEY, CDR2 SVGAGI. There are 13 residues in the CDR3. The ends lost 6 bases at V and 8 bases at J; junction bases unmatched: 6. Written as DNA, the CDR3 is TGTGCCAGCAGCCGGACAGGGCGGCATGAGCAGTTCTTC. As protein: CASSRTGRHEQFF.

The chain links TRBV28 to TRBJ2-5; 8 nucleotides line up with TRBD1. The CDR3 covers 15 residues. The V gene's germline CDR1 is MDHEN and CDR2 SYDVKM. The J segment lost 4 bases and the V segment lost 6 bases, leaving 10 bases of the junction unmatched. This CDR3 is CASRFSGQGGETQYF. The CDR3 DNA sequence: TGTGCCAGCAGGTTTTCAGGACAGGGCGGAGAGACCCAGTACTTC.

This rearrangement joins TRBV27 to TRBJ2-1; 9 positions match TRBD2. The ends lost 1 base at V and 5 bases at J; junction bases unmatched: 6. The CDR3 has 16 residues. The germline V gene encodes CDR1 MNHEY and CDR2 SMNVEV (reference sequence). The CDR3 here is CASSLLGGRGDNEQFF. The CDR3 nucleotides read TGTGCCAGCAGTTTATTAGGCGGGAGGGGAGACAATGAGCAGTTCTTC.

This chain links TRBV25-1 with TRBJ1-1, with 7 bases identical to TRBD1. The CDR3 is 15 amino acids. CDR1 MGHDK and CDR2 SYGVNS come from the germline V gene. V trimming: 1 base; J trimming: 3 bases; junction bases outside the gene matches: 5. The CDR3 DNA sequence: TGTGCCAGCAGTGAATTGACAGGGTTGGACACTGAAGCTTTCTTT. Amino acid sequence: CASSELTGLDTEAFF.

The V call is TRBV5-1, the J call TRBJ2-3, with 8 bases fitting TRBD2. V lost 5 bases, J lost 3 bases, and 8 bases stayed unmatched. The V gene's germline CDR1 is SGHRS and CDR2 YFSETQ. There are 15 residues in the CDR3. The CDR3, as DNA: TGCGCCAGCAGATCCGGGGGGGTTAAGACAGATACGCAGTATTTT. Its translation is CASRSGGVKTDTQYF.

V usage is TRBV7-9 and J usage is TRBJ1-6; D remains ambiguous. Germline CDR1 is SEHNR and CDR2 is FQNEAQ (reference sequence). The CDR3 has 18 amino acids. Trimming removed 2 bases from V and 0 bases from J, with 14 bases in between. The CDR3 DNA is TGTGCCAGCAGCTTATCCAGGTCTTTGAGCTCCTATAATTCACCCCTCCACTTT. Translating gives CASSLSRSLSSYNSPLHF.

CDR3 sequence: CASSLGTSFYEQYF. The CDR3 DNA is TGTGCCAGCAGCTTAGGGACTAGCTTCTACGAGCAGTACTTC. The rearrangement uses TRBV7-9 and TRBJ2-7; 8 bases line up with TRBD2. The length of the CDR3 is 14 residues. With 1 base clipped from V and 3 bases from J, the junction kept 2 bases outside the gene matches. Per germline, CDR1 SEHNR and CDR2 FQNEAQ (reference sequence). The complete variable domain, with remaining parts taken from reference TRBV7-9 and TRBJ2-7, reads DTGVSQNPRHKITKRGQNVTFRCDPISEHNRLYWYRQTLGQGPEFLTYFQNEAQLEKSRLLSDRFSAERPKGSFSTLEIQRTEQGDSAMYLCASSLGTSFYEQYFGPGTRLTVT.

The chain recombines TRBV28 with TRBJ2-6, with D perhaps TRBD1 (6 bases). The V and J ends lost 5 bases and 1 base respectively, with 9 bases between them. Germline CDR1 is MDHEN and CDR2 is SYDVKM. This CDR3 has 15 residues. CDR3 protein: CASSLTGSGANVLTF. The CDR3 DNA reads TGTGCCAGCAGTCTTACAGGGTCTGGGGCCAACGTCCTGACTTTC.

Comment on this clone: Other nucleotide sequences in the sample specify the same CDR3. V and J are TRBV18 and TRBJ2-7; either TRBD1 or TRBD2 may fit D (5 bases each). Germline V gene data show CDR1 as KGHSH and CDR2 as LQKENI. The CDR3 is made up of 13 amino acids. V was trimmed by 2 bases and J by 0 bases, leaving 5 bases between them. As DNA, the CDR3 is TGTGCCAGCTCACCAGGGGGCTCCTACGAGCAGTACTTC. Translated, it gives CASSPGGSYEQYF.

J is TRBJ2-5 and V is TRBV4-1; 8 bases agree with TRBD2. Germline CDR1 MGHRA, CDR2 YSYEKL. The CDR3 has 15 amino acids. The junction had 6 bases not matched to a gene; V was cut back by 1 base and J by 5 bases. The chain's CDR3 is CASSQVGLASETQYF. CDR3 DNA sequence: TGCGCCAGCAGCCAAGTTGGACTAGCTTCGGAGACCCAGTACTTC.

This chain connects TRBV14 to TRBJ2-1; 12 bases are shared with TRBD2. The CDR3 runs 21 residues. The V segment lost 3 bases and the J segment 0 bases; nucleotides outside the gene matches: 15. In germline, CDR1 is SGHDN, CDR2 FVKESK. In nucleotides, the CDR3 is TGTGCCAGCAGCCAGGCTACTAGCGGGAGGACGTATGGATTCTCCTACAATGAGCAGTTCTTC. Amino acid sequence: CASSQATSGRTYGFSYNEQFF.

The chain links TRBV5-6 to TRBJ2-5; 10 bases are shared with TRBD2. Trimming removed 4 bases from V and 5 bases from J; junction bases left unmatched: 5. Germline V gene sequence: CDR1 SGHDT, CDR2 YYEEEE. CDR3 length: 14 residues. The CDR3 DNA follows: TGTGCCAGCAGCACGGGACTAGCGTTGGAGACCCAGTACTTC. Translation gives CASSTGLALETQYF.

The chain couples TRBV2 to TRBJ2-7; a weak D match, TRBD1 (7 bases). The V and J ends lost 4 bases and 6 bases respectively, with 13 bases between them. Germline V CDR1 and CDR2: SNHLY, FYNNEI. The CDR3 consists of 13 residues. The CDR3 DNA sequence: TGTGCCAGCAGTGGATCAGGGGGGCTCGAGCAGTACTTC. Translating gives CASSGSGGLEQYF.

This chain connects TRBV4-2 to TRBJ2-3, with D uncertain. The CDR3 has 13 amino acids. V shed 4 bases and J shed 2 bases, with 7 bases lying between them. Germline V lookup: CDR1 LGHNA, CDR2 YNFKEQ. The CDR3 reads CASSRSNTDTQYF. The CDR3 DNA is TGTGCCAGCAGCCGATCGAACACAGATACGCAGTATTTT.

V and J are TRBV2 and TRBJ2-7; 8 positions match TRBD1. V shed 9 bases, J shed 1 base, and the junction held 5 bases outside the gene matches. The CDR3 is 13 residues long. Germline-derived CDR1 and CDR2 are SNHLY and FYNNEI. The CDR3 protein is CASQTGVSYEQYF. CDR3 DNA: TGTGCCAGTCAGACAGGGGTTTCCTACGAGCAGTACTTC. The complete variable domain, with remaining parts taken from reference TRBV2 and TRBJ2-7, reads EPEVTQTPSHQVTQMGQEVILRCVPISNHLYFYWYRQILGQKVEFLVSFYNNEISEKSEIFDDQFSVERPDGSNFTLKIRSTKLEDSAMYFCASQTGVSYEQYFGPGTRLTVT.

The genes are TRBV11-1 and TRBJ2-5, with unresolved D. The CDR3 length is 12 residues. The germline V gene has CDR1 SGHAT and CDR2 FQDESV (reference sequence). V lost 4 bases and J lost 5, with 8 bases in between. CDR3 DNA: TGTGCCAGCAGCTCGGGTCACGAGACCCAGTACTTC. Translating gives CASSSGHETQYF. Full variable domain (outside the CDR3, taken from reference TRBV11-1 and TRBJ2-5): EAEVAQSPRYKITEKSQAVAFWCDPISGHATLYWYRQILGQGPELLVQFQDESVVDDSQLPKDRFSAERLKGVDSTLKIQPAELGDSAMYLCASSSGHETQYFGPGTRLLVL.

The CDR3 bases are TGCGCCAGCAGCCACAGGGGGAGGGCTTTCTTT. This encodes CASSHRGRAFF. The genes are TRBV23-1 and TRBJ1-1; TRBD1 aligns across 8 bases. TRBV23-1 carries the ORF label, with uncertain function. This CDR3 comprises 11 residues. V lost 6 bases and J lost 11; bases outside the gene matches: 5.